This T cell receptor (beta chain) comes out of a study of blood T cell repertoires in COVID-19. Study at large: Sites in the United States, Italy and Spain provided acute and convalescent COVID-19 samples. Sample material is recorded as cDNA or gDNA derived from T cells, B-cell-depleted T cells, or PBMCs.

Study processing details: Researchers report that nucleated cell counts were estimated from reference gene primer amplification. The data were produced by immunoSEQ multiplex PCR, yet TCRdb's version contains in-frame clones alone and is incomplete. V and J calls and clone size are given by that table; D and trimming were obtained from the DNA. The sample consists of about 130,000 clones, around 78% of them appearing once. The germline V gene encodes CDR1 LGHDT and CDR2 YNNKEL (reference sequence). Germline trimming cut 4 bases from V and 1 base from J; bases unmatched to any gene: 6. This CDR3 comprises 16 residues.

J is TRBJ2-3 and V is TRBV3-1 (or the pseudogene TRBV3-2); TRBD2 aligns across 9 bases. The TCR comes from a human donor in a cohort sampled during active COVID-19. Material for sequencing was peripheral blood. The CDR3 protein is CASSLDSGGGTDTQYF. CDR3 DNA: TGTGCCAGCAGCCTTGATAGCGGGGGAGGCACAGATACGCAGTATTTT.